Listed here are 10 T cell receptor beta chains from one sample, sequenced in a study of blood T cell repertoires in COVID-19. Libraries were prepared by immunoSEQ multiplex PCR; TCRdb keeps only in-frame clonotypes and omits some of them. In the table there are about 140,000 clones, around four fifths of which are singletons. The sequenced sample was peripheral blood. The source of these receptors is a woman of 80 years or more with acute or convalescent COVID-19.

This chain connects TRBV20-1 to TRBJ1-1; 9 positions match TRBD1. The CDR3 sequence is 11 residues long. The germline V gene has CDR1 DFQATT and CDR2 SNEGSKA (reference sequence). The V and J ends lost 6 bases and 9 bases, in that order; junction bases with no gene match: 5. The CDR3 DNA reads TGCAGTGCATGGGACAGGGATAAAGCTTTCTTT. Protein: CSAWDRDKAFF.

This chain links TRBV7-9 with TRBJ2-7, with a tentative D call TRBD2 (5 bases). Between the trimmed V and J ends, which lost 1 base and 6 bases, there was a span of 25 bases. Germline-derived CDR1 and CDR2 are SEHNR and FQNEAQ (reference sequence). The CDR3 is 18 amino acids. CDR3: CASSLVLSGFPPLSEQYF. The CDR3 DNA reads TGTGCCAGCAGCTTAGTCTTATCGGGATTCCCCCCCTTGAGCGAGCAGTACTTC.

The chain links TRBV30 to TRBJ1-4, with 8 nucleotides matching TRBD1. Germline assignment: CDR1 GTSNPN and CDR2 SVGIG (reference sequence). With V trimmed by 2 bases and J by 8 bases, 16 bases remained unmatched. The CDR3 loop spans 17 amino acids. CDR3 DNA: TGTGCCTGGAGTCCATCGGGGGCCAGGGGGCCTGGCGAAAAACTGTTTTTT. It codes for CAWSPSGARGPGEKLFF.

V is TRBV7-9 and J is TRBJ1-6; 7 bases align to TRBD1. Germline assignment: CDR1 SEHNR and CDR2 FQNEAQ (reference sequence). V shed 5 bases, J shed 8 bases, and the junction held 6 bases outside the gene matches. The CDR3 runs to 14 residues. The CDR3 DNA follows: TGTGCCAGCAGCCGGGGACAGCCCGATTCACCCCTCCACTTT. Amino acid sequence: CASSRGQPDSPLHF.

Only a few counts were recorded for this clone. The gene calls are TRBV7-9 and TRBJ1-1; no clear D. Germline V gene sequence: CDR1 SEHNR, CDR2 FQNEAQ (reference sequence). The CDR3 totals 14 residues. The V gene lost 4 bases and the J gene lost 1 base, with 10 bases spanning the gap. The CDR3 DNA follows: TGTGCCAGCAGCTCGAATCAGGAGAACACTGAAGCTTTCTTT. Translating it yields CASSSNQENTEAFF. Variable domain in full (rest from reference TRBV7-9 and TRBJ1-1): DTGVSQNPRHKITKRGQNVTFRCDPISEHNRLYWYRQTLGQGPEFLTYFQNEAQLEKSRLLSDRFSAERPKGSFSTLEIQRTEQGDSAMYLCASSSNQENTEAFFGQGTRLTVV.

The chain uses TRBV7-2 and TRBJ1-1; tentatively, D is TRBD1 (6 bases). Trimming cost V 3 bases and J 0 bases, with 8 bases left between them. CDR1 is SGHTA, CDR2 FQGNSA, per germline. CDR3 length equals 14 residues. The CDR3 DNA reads TGTGCCAGCAGCTTGAGGGGGATGAACACTGAAGCTTTCTTT. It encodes CASSLRGMNTEAFF.

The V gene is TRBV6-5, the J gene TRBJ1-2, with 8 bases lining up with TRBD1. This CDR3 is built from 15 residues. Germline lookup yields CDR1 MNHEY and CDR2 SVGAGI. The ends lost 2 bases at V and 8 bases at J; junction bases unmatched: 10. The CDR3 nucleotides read TGTGCCAGCAGTTACGTACTGACAGGGGACGTCGGCTACACCTTC. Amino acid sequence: CASSYVLTGDVGYTF.

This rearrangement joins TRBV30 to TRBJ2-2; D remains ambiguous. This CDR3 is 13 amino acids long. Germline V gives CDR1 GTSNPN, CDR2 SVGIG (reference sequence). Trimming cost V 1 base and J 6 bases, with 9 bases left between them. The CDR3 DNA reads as TGTGCCTGGAGTGGCCGGAGAGCCGGGGAGCTGTTTTTT. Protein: CAWSGRRAGELFF.

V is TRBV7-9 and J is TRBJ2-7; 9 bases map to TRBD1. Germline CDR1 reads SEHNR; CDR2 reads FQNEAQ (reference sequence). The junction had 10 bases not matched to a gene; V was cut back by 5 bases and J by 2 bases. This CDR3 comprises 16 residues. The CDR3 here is CASSPKGQGITYEQYF. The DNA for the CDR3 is TGTGCCAGCAGCCCCAAGGGACAGGGAATTACCTACGAGCAGTACTTC.

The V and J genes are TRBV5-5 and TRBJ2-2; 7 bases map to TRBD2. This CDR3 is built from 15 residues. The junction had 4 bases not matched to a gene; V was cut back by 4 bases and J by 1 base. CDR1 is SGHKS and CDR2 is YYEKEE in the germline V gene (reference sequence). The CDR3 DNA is TGTGCCAGCAGCACAGCGGGGCGGAACACCGGGGAGCTGTTTTTT. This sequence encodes CASSTAGRNTGELFF.